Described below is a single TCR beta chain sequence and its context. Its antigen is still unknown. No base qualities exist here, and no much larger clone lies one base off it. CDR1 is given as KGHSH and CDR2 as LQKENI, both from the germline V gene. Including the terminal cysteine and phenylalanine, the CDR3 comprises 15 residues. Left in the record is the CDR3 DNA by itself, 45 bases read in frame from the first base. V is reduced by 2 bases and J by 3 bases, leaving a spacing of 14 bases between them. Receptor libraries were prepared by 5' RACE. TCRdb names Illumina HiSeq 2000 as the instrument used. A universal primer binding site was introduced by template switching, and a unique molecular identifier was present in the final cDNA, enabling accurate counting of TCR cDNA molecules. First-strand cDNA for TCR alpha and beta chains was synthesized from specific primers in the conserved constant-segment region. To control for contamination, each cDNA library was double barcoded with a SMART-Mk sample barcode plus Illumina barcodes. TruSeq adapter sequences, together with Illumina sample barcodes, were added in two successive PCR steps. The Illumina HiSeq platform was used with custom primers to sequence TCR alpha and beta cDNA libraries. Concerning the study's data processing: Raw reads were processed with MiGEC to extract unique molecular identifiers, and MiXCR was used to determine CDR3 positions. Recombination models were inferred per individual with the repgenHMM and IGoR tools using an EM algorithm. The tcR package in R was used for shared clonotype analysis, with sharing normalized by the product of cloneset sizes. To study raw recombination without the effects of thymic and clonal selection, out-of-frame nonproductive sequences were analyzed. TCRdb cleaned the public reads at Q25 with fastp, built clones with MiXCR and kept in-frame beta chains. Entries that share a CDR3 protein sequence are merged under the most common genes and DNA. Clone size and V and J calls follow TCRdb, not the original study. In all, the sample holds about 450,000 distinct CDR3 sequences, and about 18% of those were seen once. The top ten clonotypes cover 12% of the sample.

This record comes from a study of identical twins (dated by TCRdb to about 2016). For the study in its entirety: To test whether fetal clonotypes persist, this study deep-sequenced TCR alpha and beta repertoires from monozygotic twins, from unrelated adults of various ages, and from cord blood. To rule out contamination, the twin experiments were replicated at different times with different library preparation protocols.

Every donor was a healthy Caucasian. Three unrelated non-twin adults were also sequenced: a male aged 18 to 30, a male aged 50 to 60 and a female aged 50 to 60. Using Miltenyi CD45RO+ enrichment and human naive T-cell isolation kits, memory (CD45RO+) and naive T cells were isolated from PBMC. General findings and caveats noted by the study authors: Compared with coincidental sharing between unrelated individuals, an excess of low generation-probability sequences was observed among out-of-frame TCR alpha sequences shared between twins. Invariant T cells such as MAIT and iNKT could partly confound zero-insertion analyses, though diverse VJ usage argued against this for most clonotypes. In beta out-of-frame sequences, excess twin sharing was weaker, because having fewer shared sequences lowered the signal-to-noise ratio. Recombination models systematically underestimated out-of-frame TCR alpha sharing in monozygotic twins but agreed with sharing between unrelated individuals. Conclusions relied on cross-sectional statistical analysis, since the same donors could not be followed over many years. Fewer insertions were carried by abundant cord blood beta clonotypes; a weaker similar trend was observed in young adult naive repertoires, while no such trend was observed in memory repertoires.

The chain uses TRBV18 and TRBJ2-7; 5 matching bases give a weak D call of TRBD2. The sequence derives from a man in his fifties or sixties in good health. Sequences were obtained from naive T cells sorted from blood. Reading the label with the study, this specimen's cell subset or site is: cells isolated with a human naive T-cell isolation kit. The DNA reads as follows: TGTGCCAGCTCACCAGCGGGCCCCGATTACTACGAGCAGTACTTC. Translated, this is CASSPAGPDYYEQYF. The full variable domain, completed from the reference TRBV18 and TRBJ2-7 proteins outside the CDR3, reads NAGVMQNPRHLVRRRGQEARLRCSPMKGHSHVYWYRQLPEEGLKFMVYLQKENIIDESGMPKERFSAEFPKEGPSILRIQQVVRGDSAAYFCASSPAGPDYYEQYFGPGTRLTVT.